These 23 T cell receptor beta chains share one sample of origin, sequenced in a study of control samples from healthy donors and cancer patients. The data were produced by immunoSEQ multiplex PCR, yet TCRdb's version contains in-frame clones alone and is incomplete. The repertoire holds fewer than 85,000 clones, with over 90% as singletons. Sample: blood. These receptors originate from a young woman in good health.

This sequence joins TRBV30 and TRBJ2-4, with no clear D. CDR3 size: 12 residues. The germline V gene encodes CDR1 GTSNPN and CDR2 SVGIG (reference sequence). The V gene lost 5 bases and the J gene lost 6 bases, with 11 bases spanning the gap. This CDR3 reads CAWGANRNIQYF. Written as DNA, the CDR3 is TGTGCCTGGGGAGCAAACAGAAACATTCAGTACTTC.

The J gene is TRBJ1-3, the V gene TRBV18, with a weak D call TRBD1 (5 bases). Deletions cut 0 bases from V and 0 bases from J, with 9 bases between. Germline CDR1 reads KGHSH; CDR2 reads LQKENI. This CDR3 has 16 amino acids. The CDR3 sequence is CASSPPQGFSGNTIYF. In nucleotides, the CDR3 is TGTGCCAGCTCACCACCCCAGGGCTTCTCTGGAAACACCATATATTTT.

The chain uses TRBV3-1 (or the pseudogene TRBV3-2) and TRBJ1-1; D remains ambiguous. The V end lost 3 bases, the J end lost 5 bases, and 16 bases lay between the germline ends. Germline CDR1 LGHDT, CDR2 YNNKEL (reference sequence). The CDR3 is made up of 15 amino acids. The DNA of the CDR3 is TGTGCCAGCAGCCAGTCCCCCTCGGGGAGAACTGAAGCTTTCTTT. Translation: CASSQSPSGRTEAFF.

The V call is TRBV6-5, the J call TRBJ2-5, with D possibly TRBD1 on 6 matching bases. Germline V gene data show CDR1 as MNHEY and CDR2 as SVGAGI. With 6 bases removed from V and 1 base from J, the gap between germline ends came to 12 bases. The CDR3 totals 14 residues. CDR3 in DNA: TGTGCCAGCAGAAGACAGGCCTCCCAAGAGACCCAGTACTTC. It is translated as CASRRQASQETQYF.

The gene calls are TRBV6-1 and TRBJ1-2, with D uncertain. V lost 2 bases, J lost 4 bases, and 8 bases lay in between. Germline assignment: CDR1 MNHNS and CDR2 SASEGT. The CDR3 loop spans 13 amino acids. The CDR3 is CASSEWEFYGYTF. The CDR3 DNA reads TGTGCCAGCAGTGAATGGGAATTCTATGGCTACACCTTC.

V usage is TRBV11-3 and J usage is TRBJ1-1; D unresolved. The CDR3 has 14 amino acids. Germline values: CDR1 SGHNT, CDR2 YENEEA. Deletions cut 3 bases from V and 0 bases from J, with 8 bases between. The CDR3 DNA sequence: TGTGCCAGCAGCTTTCGCCGGCTGAACACTGAAGCTTTCTTT. Its protein is CASSFRRLNTEAFF.

This clone came up a few times. This rearrangement joins TRBV7-3 to TRBJ2-3; no clear D. The germline V gene encodes CDR1 SGHTA and CDR2 FQGTGA. Trimming left V 5 bases short and J 4 bases short, with 10 bases between. The CDR3 is made up of 13 amino acids. The CDR3 spells CASSLNPPDTQYF. The DNA of the CDR3 is TGTGCCAGCAGCCTGAATCCCCCAGATACGCAGTATTTT.

The rearrangement links TRBV5-6 to TRBJ1-2; TRBD1 aligns across 9 bases. Per the germline V gene, CDR1 is SGHDT and CDR2 is YYEEEE. The ends lost 1 base at V and 4 bases at J; junction bases unmatched: 2. The CDR3 sequence is 14 residues long. The CDR3 loop reads CASSLRQGGYGYTF. CDR3 in DNA: TGTGCCAGCAGCTTGAGACAGGGGGGCTATGGCTACACCTTC. The full variable domain, rest sourced from reference TRBV5-6 and TRBJ1-2, is DAGVTQSPTHLIKTRGQQVTLRCSPKSGHDTVSWYQQALGQGPQFIFQYYEEEERQRGNFPDRFSGHQFPNYSSELNVNALLLGDSALYLCASSLRQGGYGYTFGSGTRLTVV.

The chain recombines TRBV19 with TRBJ2-1, with 7 bases identical to TRBD1. This CDR3 contains 14 residues. The V segment lost 2 bases and the J segment 5 bases; nucleotides outside the gene matches: 3. CDR1 and CDR2 (germline): LNHDA, SQIVND (reference sequence). The CDR3 DNA reads TGTGCCAGTAGTATAAGGGACAGAAACAATGAGCAGTTCTTC. Amino acid sequence: CASSIRDRNNEQFF.

The rearrangement uses TRBV19 and TRBJ2-1, with unresolved D. V shed 3 bases and J shed 2 bases, with 5 bases lying between them. Germline assignment: CDR1 LNHDA and CDR2 SQIVND (reference sequence). This CDR3 region has 13 residues. CDR3 sequence: CASSIGTYNEQFF. CDR3 bases: TGTGCCAGTAGTATCGGCACCTACAATGAGCAGTTCTTC.

This clone was seen once. V and J are TRBV29-1 and TRBJ2-5; 7 bases line up with TRBD2. Germline CDR1 and CDR2: SQVTM and ANQGSEA. The CDR3 sequence is 15 residues long. V dropped 2 bases and J dropped 2; count of bases not matched to a gene: 8. CDR3 region: CSVEWGAGEQETQYF. CDR3 in DNA: TGCAGCGTTGAATGGGGTGCGGGAGAGCAAGAGACCCAGTACTTC.

The chain couples TRBV21-1 to TRBJ1-5. TRBV21-1 is a pseudogene segment. The CDR3 runs to 17 residues. The CDR3, as DNA: TGTGCCAGCAGCAAAGCAAAAAGAGTTCATCGCAATCAGCCCCAGCATTTT. Translated, it gives CASSKAKRVHRNQPQHF.

The CDR3 sequence is CASSPSRTGNEKLFF. In nucleotides, the CDR3 is TGTGCCAGCTCACCGTCTAGGACTGGTAATGAAAAACTGTTTTTT. The chain joins TRBV18 to TRBJ1-4; D gene ambiguous. V shed 3 bases and J shed 4 bases, with 12 bases lying between them. The CDR3 has 15 residues. The germline V gene encodes CDR1 KGHSH and CDR2 LQKENI.

The rearrangement uses TRBV2 and TRBJ2-7, with a weak D call TRBD2 (7 bases). V lost 8 bases and J 4 bases, leaving 27 bases between the germline ends. Germline-derived CDR1 and CDR2 are SNHLY and FYNNEI. The CDR3 has 17 residues. The CDR3 region has the DNA TGTGCCAGCTCTGTGGAGGGGAGGGGGATCCCCGCATACGAGCAGTACTTC. Residues: CASSVEGRGIPAYEQYF. The complete variable domain, with remaining parts taken from reference TRBV2 and TRBJ2-7, reads EPEVTQTPSHQVTQMGQEVILRCVPISNHLYFYWYRQILGQKVEFLVSFYNNEISEKSEIFDDQFSVERPDGSNFTLKIRSTKLEDSAMYFCASSVEGRGIPAYEQYFGPGTRLTVT.

The chain links TRBV27 to TRBJ2-6; TRBD1 agrees at 7 bases. The CDR3 totals 16 residues. J was trimmed by 0 bases and V by 5 bases; bases with no gene match: 4. Germline CDR1 reads MNHEY; CDR2 reads SMNVEV (reference sequence). CDR3 protein: CASSRQGPSGANVLTF. The CDR3 nucleotides are TGTGCCAGCAGTAGACAGGGCCCCTCTGGGGCCAACGTCCTGACTTTC.

J is TRBJ2-1 and V is TRBV28; D might be TRBD2 (5 bases). Trimming took 10 bases from V and 5 from J, leaving 27 bases between them. CDR1 is MDHEN, CDR2 SYDVKM, per germline. This CDR3 has 17 residues. As DNA, the CDR3 is TGTGCCACCAGCACTAAACGACCGGGATCCCACAACAATGAGCAGTTCTTC. Translating it yields CATSTKRPGSHNNEQFF.

The V and J genes are TRBV13 and TRBJ1-1; 7 bases are a match to TRBD1. Germline trimming cut 3 bases from V and 7 bases from J; bases unmatched to any gene: 2. The CDR3 loop spans 12 amino acids. Germline loops: CDR1 PRHDT, CDR2 FYEKMQ (reference sequence). The CDR3 protein is CASSFWTGEAFF. CDR3 bases: TGTGCCAGCAGCTTCTGGACAGGTGAAGCTTTCTTT.

The gene calls are TRBV5-1 and TRBJ1-1, with D unresolved. V lost 3 bases, J lost 2 bases, and 14 bases lay in between. The CDR3 loop spans 15 amino acids. CDR1 is SGHRS and CDR2 is YFSETQ in the germline V gene. CDR3 DNA: TGCGCCAGCAGCTGGGGATCTTACACTAACACTGAAGCTTTCTTT. Amino acids: CASSWGSYTNTEAFF.

J is TRBJ2-5 and V is TRBV9; TRBD1 matches at 12 bases. V gave up 3 bases and J gave up 5 bases; unmatched junction bases: 5. The CDR3 has 15 amino acids. Germline lookup yields CDR1 SGDLS and CDR2 YYNGEE. CDR3 region: CASSERDRGQETQYF. As DNA, the CDR3 is TGTGCCAGCAGCGAACGGGACAGGGGGCAGGAGACCCAGTACTTC.

V usage is TRBV13 and J usage is TRBJ2-7; no definite D call. In germline, CDR1 is PRHDT, CDR2 FYEKMQ (reference sequence). With 5 bases removed from V and 3 bases from J, the gap between germline ends came to 17 bases. This CDR3 has 15 residues. The CDR3 here is CASSPAMGSHYEQYF. The CDR3 DNA sequence: TGTGCCAGCAGCCCGGCGATGGGGTCCCACTACGAGCAGTACTTC.

The CDR3 here is CASSDRDRAYDGYTF. The CDR3 bases are TGTGCCAGCAGCGACCGGGACAGGGCCTATGATGGCTACACCTTC. The rearrangement joins TRBV9 to TRBJ1-2; 9 positions agree with TRBD1. The junction had 9 bases not matched to a gene; V was cut back by 3 bases and J by 6 bases. Germline V lookup: CDR1 SGDLS, CDR2 YYNGEE. The CDR3 has 15 amino acids.

The gene calls are TRBV9 and TRBJ1-3; no reliable D call. Germline V CDR1 and CDR2: SGDLS, YYNGEE. CDR3 length equals 16 residues. The V gene lost 4 bases and the J gene lost 3 bases, with 17 bases spanning the gap. The CDR3 region has the DNA TGTGCCAGCAGCCAGGCCCCCACGTTAGGTGGAAACACCATATATTTT. Translating it yields CASSQAPTLGGNTIYF.

The chain is built from TRBV18 and TRBJ1-6; D not certain. CDR1 is KGHSH and CDR2 is LQKENI in the germline V gene. Trimming stripped 3 bases from V and 7 bases from J, with 10 bases between. The CDR3 sequence is 14 residues long. Here the CDR3 reads CASSPIAQNSPLHF. The CDR3 DNA reads as TGTGCCAGCTCACCCATAGCCCAGAATTCACCCCTCCACTTT.